These 23 T cell receptor beta chains came from one sample sequenced in a study of blood T cells in healthy people across ages. Then a second PCR, running roughly 7 to 11 cycles, was carried out with a sample-barcoded 5' primer and a J-beta primer mix. Via MiXCR, TCRdb re-called the 5' RACE reads, giving one row per CDR3 protein. The data contain 540,000 or so distinct CDR3 sequences, around 50% of them singletons. Sequencing was carried out using blood. These receptors all come from a man older than 75 in good health.

The chain uses TRBV4-1 and TRBJ2-5; D gene ambiguous. Deletions cut 3 bases from V and 2 bases from J, with 10 bases between. The CDR3 has 14 amino acids. CDR1 is MGHRA, CDR2 YSYEKL, per germline. Written as DNA, the CDR3 is TGCGCCAGCAGCCAGGACCGCCGACAAGAGACCCAGTACTTC. Residues: CASSQDRRQETQYF.

V gene TRBV6-5 combines with J gene TRBJ1-1; D may be TRBD1 (5 bases). Germline values: CDR1 MNHEY, CDR2 SVGAGI. Trimming stripped 6 bases from V and 1 base from J, with 9 bases between. The CDR3 is 13 residues long. The CDR3 is CASSRQPNTEAFF. In DNA form, the CDR3 reads TGTGCCAGCAGCCGACAGCCGAACACTGAAGCTTTCTTT.

This clonotype was seen a handful of times. This CDR3 reads CASSPRTGLAETQYF. CDR3 in DNA: TGTGCCAGCAGTCCACGGACAGGGTTGGCGGAGACCCAGTACTTC. This chain joins TRBV25-1 and TRBJ2-5, with 8 bases fitting TRBD1. The trim removed 5 bases at V and 5 bases at J, leaving 10 bases unmatched. The CDR3 totals 15 residues. From germline, CDR1 is MGHDK and CDR2 SYGVNS.

V and J are TRBV20-1 and TRBJ2-5, with 12 bases matching TRBD2. Germline assignment: CDR1 DFQATT and CDR2 SNEGSKA (reference sequence). The CDR3 consists of 14 residues. The V segment lost 5 bases and the J segment 1 base; nucleotides outside the gene matches: 2. CDR3 nucleotide sequence: TGCAGTGCTCGGACTAGCGGGGTCCAAGAGACCCAGTACTTC. Protein: CSARTSGVQETQYF.

The chain couples TRBV7-9 to TRBJ2-5, with D possibly TRBD1 on 6 matching bases. V dropped 0 bases and J dropped 2 bases, with 10 bases sitting between them. CDR3 size: 15 residues. Germline CDR1 SEHNR, CDR2 FQNEAQ (reference sequence). As DNA, the CDR3 is TGTGCCAGCAGCTTAGCCGGACAGCTTCAAGAGACCCAGTACTTC. It codes for CASSLAGQLQETQYF.

The chain carries TRBV20-1 and TRBJ2-7; D possibly corresponds to TRBD2 (5 bases). V was clipped by 6 bases and J by 3 bases, with 9 bases between them. The CDR3 runs 11 residues. CDR1 and CDR2 (germline): DFQATT, SNEGSKA (reference sequence). The CDR3 DNA reads as TGCAGTGCCGACGGGGACTACGAGCAGTACTTC. This translates into CSADGDYEQYF.

At least ten counts were recorded for this clonotype. The V gene is TRBV6-5, the J gene TRBJ1-1, with TRBD1 as a possible D gene (6 bases). The V gene's germline CDR1 is MNHEY and CDR2 SVGAGI. Trimming cost V 1 base and J 3 bases, with 15 bases left between them. There are 16 residues in the CDR3. The CDR3 DNA is TGTGCCAGCAGTTACTGGGGGGCTGGAGGAGACACTGAAGCTTTCTTT. Its translation: CASSYWGAGGDTEAFF.

This clonotype was seen a handful of times. The chain combines TRBV29-1 with TRBJ2-3; the D is unclear. V lost 3 bases to trimming and J lost 7 bases, with 23 bases between them. The CDR3 runs to 16 residues. Germline V gives CDR1 SQVTM, CDR2 ANQGSEA. In DNA form, the CDR3 reads TGCAGCGTTGAGGGCCCCCAGACGGGTTTAAAAAATACGCAGTATTTT. Translating it yields CSVEGPQTGLKNTQYF.

This clonotype was seen a handful of times. The genes are TRBV6-2 or TRBV6-3 and TRBJ2-4; D ambiguous. The end of the DNA aligns better with TRBJ2-5, so the J call may be wrong. The CDR3 totals 14 residues. The germline CDR1 and CDR2 sequences are MNHEY and SVGEGT. CDR3 sequence (DNA): TGTGCCAGCAGTACCACCGGCGTACAAGAGACCCAGTACTTC. It translates to CASSTTGVQETQYF.

This clonotype was seen a handful of times. V and J are TRBV29-1 and TRBJ2-7, with TRBD2 matching 8 bases. Germline V gene lookup returns CDR1 SQVTM and CDR2 ANQGSEA. J gave up 3 bases and V 1 base, and 8 bases lay outside the gene matches. This CDR3 has 15 amino acids. DNA of the CDR3: TGCAGCGTTGAAGCGGGAGGGCCCTCCGTCTACGAGCAGTACTTC. Protein: CSVEAGGPSVYEQYF.

The chain recombines TRBV12-3 or TRBV12-4 with TRBJ2-3; TRBD1 agrees at 8 bases. The CDR3 contains 17 residues. V gave up 3 bases and J gave up 0 bases; unmatched junction bases: 8. CDR3 amino acids: CASSFGTGVSSTDTQYF. DNA of the CDR3: TGTGCCAGCAGTTTTGGGACAGGAGTGTCAAGCACAGATACGCAGTATTTT.

Only one count was recorded for this clonotype. The V and J genes are TRBV28 and TRBJ2-5; 9 bases fit TRBD1. V lost 4 bases and J lost 11; bases outside the gene matches: 5. The CDR3 extends over 12 amino acids. Germline V gene data show CDR1 as MDHEN and CDR2 as SYDVKM. CDR3 in amino acids: CASSWGQGVQYF. CDR3 in DNA: TGTGCCAGCAGTTGGGGACAGGGAGTTCAGTACTTC.

Notes on this clonotype: Since a much larger clone is just one base distant, this may be a read error. The CDR3 is CASRDRGLSGANVPTF. The CDR3 DNA follows: TGTGCCAGCAGGGACAGGGGGCTTTCTGGGGCCAACGTCCCGACTTTC. This sequence joins TRBV6-5 and TRBJ2-6, with 11 bases fitting TRBD1. This CDR3 has 16 amino acids. Germline CDR1 and CDR2: MNHEY and SVGAGI.

The CDR3: CASSPKILGANTEAFF. As DNA, the CDR3 is TGTGCCAGCAGCCCGAAGATCCTGGGGGCGAACACTGAAGCTTTCTTT. The chain is built from TRBV3-1 and TRBJ1-1; possible D gene TRBD1, 6 bases. V was shortened by 4 bases and J by 1 base, with 16 bases between the two germline ends. From germline, CDR1 is LGHDT and CDR2 YNNKEL (reference sequence). The CDR3 covers 16 residues.

The V and J genes are TRBV20-1 and TRBJ2-7, with 14 bases identical to TRBD2. J lost 1 base, V lost 3 bases, and 2 bases had no gene match. The germline gives CDR1 DFQATT, CDR2 SNEGSKA (reference sequence). The CDR3 consists of 15 residues. The CDR3 DNA sequence: TGCAGTGCTAGGCGACTAGCGGGGGGGTCCTACGAGCAGTACTTC. This translates into CSARRLAGGSYEQYF.

V and J are TRBV6-5 and TRBJ2-1; 12 bases are shared with TRBD1. The V gene's germline CDR1 is MNHEY and CDR2 SVGAGI. The CDR3 is made up of 19 amino acids. V shed 1 base, J shed 6 bases, and the junction held 13 bases outside the gene matches. CDR3 in amino acids: CASSYLGTGGHRKGNEQFF. Written as DNA, the CDR3 is TGTGCCAGCAGTTACTTAGGGACAGGGGGCCATCGAAAGGGCAATGAGCAGTTCTTC.

This clonotype was seen a handful of times. This chain connects TRBV11-2 to TRBJ2-5; 12 bases line up with TRBD2. Trimming cost V 1 base and J 1 base; bases outside gene matches: 7. CDR1 is SGHAT and CDR2 is FQNNGV in the germline V gene. This CDR3 contains 18 residues. CDR3 region: CASSLVRLAGGIQETQYF. The CDR3 DNA reads TGTGCCAGCAGCTTAGTGCGCCTAGCGGGGGGGATCCAAGAGACCCAGTACTTC.

In nucleotides, the CDR3 is TGCAGTGCTAGAGGCGACGGGAGGGGGGACAATGAGCAGTACTTC. Encoded protein: CSARGDGRGDNEQYF. V gene TRBV20-1 combines with J gene TRBJ2-7, with TRBD2 matching over 8 bases. V dropped 1 base and J dropped 7; count of bases not matched to a gene: 12. Per germline, CDR1 DFQATT and CDR2 SNEGSKA (reference sequence). The CDR3 has 15 amino acids.

This clonotype was detected only a few times. The V gene is TRBV20-1, the J gene TRBJ1-2, with 10 nucleotides matching TRBD1. This CDR3 has 16 amino acids. V lost 5 bases to trimming and J lost 1 base; unmatched junction nucleotides: 10. The germline CDR1 and CDR2 sequences are DFQATT and SNEGSKA (reference sequence). The CDR3 loop is CSAPRQGAEINYGYTF. The CDR3 coding sequence is TGCAGTGCTCCGCGACAGGGGGCCGAGATTAACTATGGCTACACCTTC.

The J gene is TRBJ2-7, the V gene TRBV6-1, with 7 bases matching TRBD1. The V gene end was trimmed by 5 bases and the J gene end by 0 bases; junction bases not matched to a gene: 13. The CDR3 is made up of 17 amino acids. The V gene's germline CDR1 is MNHNS and CDR2 SASEGT. The CDR3 reads CASSTTTGTDSSYEQYF. Here the CDR3 DNA reads TGTGCCAGCAGTACAACGACCGGGACAGATAGCTCCTACGAGCAGTACTTC.

The chain employs TRBV20-1 and TRBJ2-1; tentative D call: TRBD1 (6 bases). The J call may not be correct, given that the DNA end is closer to TRBJ2-7. In germline, CDR1 is DFQATT, CDR2 SNEGSKA (reference sequence). This CDR3 is built from 14 residues. As DNA, the CDR3 is TGCAGTGCTAGCACGACAGGCTACTACAATGAGCAGTACTTC. Translating gives CSASTTGYYNEQYF.

The table lists this clonotype with a few counts. This chain uses TRBV7-9 with TRBJ1-2, with TRBD1 as a possible D gene (6 bases). The V end lost 6 bases, the J end lost 8 bases, and 16 bases lay between the germline ends. Germline CDR1 SEHNR, CDR2 FQNEAQ (reference sequence). The CDR3 totals 13 residues. Here the CDR3 DNA reads TGTGCCAGCAGTCGACAGGACCTCTCCGGCTACACCTTC. This encodes CASSRQDLSGYTF.

This chain uses TRBV7-2 with TRBJ1-4; D ambiguous. Trimming removed 1 base at V and 4 bases at J, with 10 bases between. CDR3 length: 15 residues. Germline V gives CDR1 SGHTA, CDR2 FQGNSA. The chain's CDR3 is CASSLVSASNEKLFF. DNA of the CDR3: TGTGCCAGCAGCTTAGTCTCGGCCAGTAATGAAAAACTGTTTTTT.